This is a list of T cell receptor beta chains from one sample in a study of shared clonotypes between healthy human individuals. Only in-frame clones appear in the TCRdb table, and some are missing; sequencing was by immunoSEQ multiplex PCR. The repertoire has roughly 760,000 clones, approximately 79% of them found once; the top ten carry under 2%. Sequences were obtained from memory CD4+ T cells sorted from blood. The receptors derive from a woman aged 25 to 39 in good health. Each CDR3 is given with its conserved first and last residue. The D gene is left open where the match is weak. Only some rows state a clone size, as once, few, many or a class for expanded clones.

TRBV7-9	.	TRBJ2-5	.	CASSSQGGETQYF	TGTGCCAGCAGCTCGCAAGGCGGCGAGACCCAGTACTTC
TRBV7-9	.	TRBJ2-7	.	CASSLIADTYEQYF	TGTGCCAGCAGCTTGATTGCAGACACCTACGAGCAGTACTTC
TRBV5-1	.	TRBJ2-2	.	CASSLNTYGELFF	TGCGCCAGCAGCTTGAACACCTACGGGGAGCTGTTTTTT
TRBV29-1	.	TRBJ1-2	.	CSAAPGGTNYGYTF	TGCAGCGCTGCCCCGGGGGGTACCAACTATGGCTACACCTTC
TRBV5-1	TRBD1	TRBJ1-5	.	CASSEAGTENNQPQHF	TGCGCCAGCAGCGAGGCCGGGACAGAGAATAATCAGCCCCAGCATTTT
TRBV19	TRBD1	TRBJ1-2	.	CASSRNQDRGRGYTF	TGTGCCAGTAGCCGGAACCAGGACAGGGGGCGAGGCTACACCTTC
TRBV20-1	.	TRBJ1-1	.	CSVPGYTEAFF	TGCAGTGTTCCAGGGTACACTGAAGCTTTCTTT
TRBV6-6	.	TRBJ2-7	.	CASSPRRGEQYF	TGTGCCAGCAGCCCCCGGAGGGGGGAGCAGTACTTC
TRBV6-5	.	TRBJ2-7	few	CAVSPVNEDEQYF	TGTGCCGTCTCACCCGTCAATGAGGACGAGCAGTACTTC
TRBV10-2	TRBD2	TRBJ2-7	.	CASSEPSGRPPYEQYF	TGCGCCAGCAGTGAACCCAGCGGGAGGCCTCCCTACGAGCAGTACTTC
TRBV19	.	TRBJ2-2	.	CASSTSANTGELFF	TGTGCCAGTAGTACCAGCGCGAACACCGGGGAGCTGTTTTTT
TRBV7-8	.	TRBJ1-4	.	CASSLSSYEKLFF	TGTGCCAGCAGCTTATCGTCATACGAAAAACTGTTTTTT
TRBV28	.	TRBJ1-1	.	CASSLFGGVTEAFF	TGTGCCAGCAGTTTATTTGGGGGTGTCACTGAAGCTTTCTTT
TRBV27	TRBD1	TRBJ2-6	.	CASSFLGQGAPGANVLTF	TGTGCCAGCAGTTTCTTAGGGCAGGGGGCTCCCGGGGCCAACGTCCTGACTTTC
TRBV11-1	TRBD2	TRBJ2-1	.	CASSSLVKAGYNEQFF	TGTGCCAGCAGCTCCCTGGTTAAAGCGGGGTACAATGAGCAGTTCTTC
TRBV4-2	.	TRBJ2-3	.	CASSQDAATDTQYF	TGTGCCAGCAGCCAAGATGCGGCCACAGATACGCAGTATTTT